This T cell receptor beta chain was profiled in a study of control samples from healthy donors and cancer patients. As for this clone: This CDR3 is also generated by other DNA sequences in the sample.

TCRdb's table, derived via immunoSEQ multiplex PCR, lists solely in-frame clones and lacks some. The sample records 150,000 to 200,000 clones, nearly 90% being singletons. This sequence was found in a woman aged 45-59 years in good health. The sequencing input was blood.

The CDR3 nucleotides read TGCGCCAGCAGCTTGGGGGCGGGAGAGACCCAGTACTTC. It codes for CASSLGAGETQYF. The chain links TRBV5-1 to TRBJ2-5; D is possibly TRBD2 (5 bases). Germline CDR1 reads SGHRS; CDR2 reads YFSETQ. The V end lost 0 bases, the J end lost 4 bases, and 7 bases lay between the germline ends. This CDR3 has 13 residues.